One TCR beta chain is described in this entry. The antigen is not known. The whole isolated RNA underwent reverse transcription, so sequencing captured expressed TCRB transcripts. Sequenced by immunoSEQ multiplex PCR; TCRdb stores in-frame clones only, minus some. The table includes 850,000 to 900,000 clones, roughly a sixth detected once. The data belong to a study of beta chain features in type 1 diabetes. The overall study: All of the samples together had approximately 100,000,000 sorted cells examined.

With 0 bases removed from V and 4 bases from J, the gap between germline ends came to 16 bases. The CDR3 has 16 amino acids. The germline V gene encodes CDR1 SGHRS and CDR2 YFSETQ. General study points: When Type 1 diabetes patients were examined, their TCRB CDR3s proved moderately but significantly shorter in all four CD4+ subsets. Sequencing used cDNA, and cells with high TCR expression could therefore be over-represented.

Sort purity for all populations was recorded as exceeding 98%. The V call is TRBV5-1, the J call TRBJ1-2, with D perhaps matching TRBD1 (5 bases). The sequencing input was naive CD4+ T cells from blood. The sequence came from a woman in her late teens or twenties in good health. CDR3 residues: CASSLDDTGRFYGYTF. The CDR3 DNA follows: TGCGCCAGCAGCTTGGATGATACAGGCCGGTTCTATGGCTACACCTTC.